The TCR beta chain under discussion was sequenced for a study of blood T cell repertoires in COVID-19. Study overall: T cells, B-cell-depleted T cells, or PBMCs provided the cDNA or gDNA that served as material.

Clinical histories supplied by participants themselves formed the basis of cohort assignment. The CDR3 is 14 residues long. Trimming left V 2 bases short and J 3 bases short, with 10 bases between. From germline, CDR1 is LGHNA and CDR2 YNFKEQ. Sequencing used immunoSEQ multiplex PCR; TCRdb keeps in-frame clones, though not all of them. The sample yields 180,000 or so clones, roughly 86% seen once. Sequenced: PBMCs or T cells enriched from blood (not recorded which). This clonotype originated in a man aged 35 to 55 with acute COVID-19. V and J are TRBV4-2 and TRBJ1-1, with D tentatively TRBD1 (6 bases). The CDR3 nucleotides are TGTGCCAGCAGCCAAAAAGGGGGTCACACTGAAGCTTTCTTT. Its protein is CASSQKGGHTEAFF.